The clone carrying this T cell receptor beta chain was counted only a few times. Recovered status applied to Cohort 3 donors who had two consecutive negative PCRs. It also applied to those with clearance or with symptom resolution. The data originate from a study of blood T cell repertoires in COVID-19. Study context: Sample material is recorded as cDNA or gDNA derived from T cells, B-cell-depleted T cells, or PBMCs.

In the authors' methods: Estimation of nucleated cell counts relied on the amplification of reference gene primers. Clones were read by immunoSEQ multiplex PCR, and TCRdb kept only the in-frame ones, dropping some. That table is the source of V, J and clone size, and D and trimming were worked out from the DNA. The sample includes 130,000 to 150,000 clones, around 87% of them seen just once. Specimen: PBMCs or T cells enriched from blood (not recorded which). This receptor was obtained from a man in his sixties who had recovered from COVID-19.

The CDR3, as DNA: TGTGCCAGCTCACCGCCGGACAGGGGACGAAACACCATATATTTT. Protein sequence: CASSPPDRGRNTIYF. V gene TRBV18 combines with J gene TRBJ1-3, with 9 bases aligning to TRBD1. CDR1 and CDR2 (germline): KGHSH, LQKENI. With V trimmed by 3 bases and J by 5 bases, 5 bases remained unmatched. The CDR3 consists of 15 residues.